One sample yielded the 7 T cell receptor beta chains listed below, sequenced in a study of cytomegalovirus exposure and HLA in healthy donors. 60 Vbeta and 13 Jbeta primers were used in PCR. Clones were read by immunoSEQ multiplex PCR, and TCRdb kept only the in-frame ones, dropping some. The sample consists of roughly 100,000 clones, approximately 80% of them appearing once. Sequenced sample: PBMCs. The receptor set was obtained from a woman aged 40 to 50 in good health and CMV-seronegative.

This chain uses TRBV27 with TRBJ1-4; 8 positions match TRBD1. V shed 6 bases, J shed 8 bases, and the junction held 8 bases outside the gene matches. The CDR3 sequence is 14 residues long. CDR1 MNHEY and CDR2 SMNVEV come from the germline V gene (reference sequence). The CDR3 region has the DNA TGTGCCAGCAGGACCGGACAGGGTCGGGAAAAACTGTTTTTT. Its translation: CASRTGQGREKLFF.

The chain employs TRBV7-2 and TRBJ2-5; 10 bases are a match to TRBD2. Germline CDR1 reads SGHTA; CDR2 reads FQGNSA. This CDR3 is built from 15 residues. After removal of 4 bases from V and 3 bases from J, the junction contained 5 bases not matched to a gene. CDR3 loop: CASSSDSGREETQYF. The CDR3 region has the DNA TGTGCCAGCAGCTCAGACAGCGGGAGGGAAGAGACCCAGTACTTC.

This chain connects TRBV5-1 to TRBJ2-5, with 8 bases that match TRBD1. Germline V gene data show CDR1 as SGHRS and CDR2 as YFSETQ. CDR3 length: 16 amino acids. The V segment lost 0 bases and the J segment 2 bases; nucleotides outside the gene matches: 6. The CDR3 spells CASSLAPTGEQETQYF. CDR3 sequence (DNA): TGCGCCAGCAGCTTGGCTCCGACAGGGGAACAAGAGACCCAGTACTTC.

This clone has a handful of counts. The V gene is TRBV19, the J gene TRBJ2-7; perhaps TRBD1 as D (6 bases). Deletions cut 5 bases from V and 4 bases from J, with 21 bases between. The germline CDR1 and CDR2 sequences are LNHDA and SQIVND (reference sequence). This CDR3 is built from 16 residues. CDR3 loop: CASSPSGTSRGYEQYF. CDR3 nucleotides: TGTGCCAGTAGTCCCTCCGGGACAAGTCGAGGATACGAGCAGTACTTC.

J is TRBJ2-7 and V is TRBV7-8, with D perhaps matching TRBD1 (6 bases). Germline V gene data show CDR1 as SGHVS and CDR2 as FQNEAQ. V lost 6 bases and J lost 6, with 15 bases in between. There are 13 residues in the CDR3. CDR3 protein: CASSIKQGSEQYF. Written as DNA, the CDR3 is TGTGCCAGCAGTATAAAACAGGGTTCCGAGCAGTACTTC.

In DNA form, the CDR3 reads TGTGCCAGCAGTTCGTCCCACTACCCGATTGAAGCTTTCTTT. It encodes CASSSSHYPIEAFF. The V gene is TRBV6-6, the J gene TRBJ1-1; D is uncertain. The germline gives CDR1 MNHNY, CDR2 SVGAGI (reference sequence). V lost 4 bases to trimming and J lost 7 bases, with 16 bases between them. The CDR3 consists of 14 residues.

This chain links TRBV6-1 with TRBJ1-4; D possibly corresponds to TRBD1 (5 bases). The CDR3 is 13 amino acids. Trimming took off 8 bases at V and 4 bases at J, with 11 bases between the two ends. Germline values: CDR1 MNHNS, CDR2 SASEGT. The CDR3 loop reads CASSRANNEKLFF. DNA for the CDR3: TGTGCCAGCTCCAGGGCCAATAATGAAAAACTGTTTTTT.